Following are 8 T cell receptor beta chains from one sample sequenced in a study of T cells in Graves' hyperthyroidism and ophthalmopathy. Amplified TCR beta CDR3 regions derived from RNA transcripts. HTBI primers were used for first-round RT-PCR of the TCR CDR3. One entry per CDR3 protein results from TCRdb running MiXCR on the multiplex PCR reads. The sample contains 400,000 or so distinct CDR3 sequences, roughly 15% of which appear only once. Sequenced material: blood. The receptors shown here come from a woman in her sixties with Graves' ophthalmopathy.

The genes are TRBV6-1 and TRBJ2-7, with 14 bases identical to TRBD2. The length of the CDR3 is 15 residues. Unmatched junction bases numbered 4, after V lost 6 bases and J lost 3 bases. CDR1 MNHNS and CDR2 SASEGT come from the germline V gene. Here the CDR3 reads CASRGLAGDIYEQYF. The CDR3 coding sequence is TGTGCCAGCAGGGGACTAGCGGGAGACATCTACGAGCAGTACTTC.

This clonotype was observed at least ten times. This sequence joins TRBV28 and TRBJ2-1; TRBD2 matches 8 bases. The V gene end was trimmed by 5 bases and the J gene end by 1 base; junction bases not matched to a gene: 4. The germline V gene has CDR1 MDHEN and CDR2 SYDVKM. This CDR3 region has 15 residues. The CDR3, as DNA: TGTGCCAGCAGTCGGGGGGGAGCGTCCTACAATGAGCAGTTCTTC. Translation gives CASSRGGASYNEQFF.

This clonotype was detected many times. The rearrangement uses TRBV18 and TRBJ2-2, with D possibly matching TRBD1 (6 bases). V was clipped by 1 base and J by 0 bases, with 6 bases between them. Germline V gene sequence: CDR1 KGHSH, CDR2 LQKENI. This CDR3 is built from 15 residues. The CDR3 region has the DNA TGTGCCAGCTCACCACGACAGGCGAACACCGGGGAGCTGTTTTTT. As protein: CASSPRQANTGELFF.

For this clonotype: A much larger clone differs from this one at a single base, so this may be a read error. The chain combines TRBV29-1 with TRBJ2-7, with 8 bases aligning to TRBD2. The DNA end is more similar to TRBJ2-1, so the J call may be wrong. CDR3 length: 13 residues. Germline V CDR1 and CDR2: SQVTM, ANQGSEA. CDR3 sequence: CSVIGGATYEQFF. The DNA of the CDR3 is TGCAGCGTTATCGGGGGGGCCACCTACGAGCAGTTCTTC.

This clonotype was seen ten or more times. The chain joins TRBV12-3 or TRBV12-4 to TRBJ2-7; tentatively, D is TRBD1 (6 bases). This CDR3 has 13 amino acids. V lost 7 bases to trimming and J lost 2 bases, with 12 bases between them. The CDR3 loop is CASKVAGAYEQYF. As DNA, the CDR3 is TGTGCCAGCAAGGTGGCAGGGGCCTACGAGCAGTACTTC.

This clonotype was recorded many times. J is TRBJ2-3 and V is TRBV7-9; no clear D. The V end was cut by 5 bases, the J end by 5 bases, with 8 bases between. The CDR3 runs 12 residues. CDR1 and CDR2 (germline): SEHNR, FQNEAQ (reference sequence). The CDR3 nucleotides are TGTGCCAGCAGCACGATGGGAGATACGCAGTATTTT. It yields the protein CASSTMGDTQYF.

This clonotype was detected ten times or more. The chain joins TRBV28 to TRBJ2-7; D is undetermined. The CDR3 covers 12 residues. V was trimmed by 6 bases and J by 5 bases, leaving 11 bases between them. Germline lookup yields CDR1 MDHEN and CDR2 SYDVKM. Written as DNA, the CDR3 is TGTGCCAGCAGCCCAGGTCACCACGAGCAGTACTTC. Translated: CASSPGHHEQYF. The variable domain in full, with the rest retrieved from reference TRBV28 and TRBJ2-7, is DVKVTQSSRYLVKRTGEKVFLECVQDMDHENMFWYRQDPGLGLRLIYFSYDVKMKEKGDIPEGYSVSREKKERFSLILESASTNQTSMYLCASSPGHHEQYFGPGTRLTVT.

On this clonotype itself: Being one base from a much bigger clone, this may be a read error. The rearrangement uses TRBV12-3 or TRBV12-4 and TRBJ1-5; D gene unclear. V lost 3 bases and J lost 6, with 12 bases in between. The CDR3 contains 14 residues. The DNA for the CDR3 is TGTGCCAGCAGTTTTCTCTATGGCAGTCAGCCCCAGCATTTT. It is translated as CASSFLYGSQPQHF.